Listed here is a single TCR beta chain. It was during active infection that Seattle patients were enrolled and then longitudinally followed. Original processing notes: Reference gene primer amplification gave nucleated cell count estimates. Generated by immunoSEQ multiplex PCR, the TCRdb table keeps only in-frame clones and is missing some. V, J and clone size were drawn from that table, and D and trimming were deduced from the DNA. The sample consists of some 57,000 clones, 82% of them appearing once. The sample originates from a study of blood T cell repertoires in COVID-19. Background on the study: Sites across the United States, Italy and Spain contributed samples from acute and convalescent COVID-19. PBMCs, B-cell-depleted T cells, or T cells were the source of the cDNA or gDNA that made up the material.

This CDR3 has 16 residues. V trimming: 3 bases; J trimming: 0 bases; junction bases outside the gene matches: 5. The germline V gene has CDR1 SGHTA and CDR2 FQGNSA. What was sequenced was peripheral blood. The receptor comes from a man older than 75 with COVID-19, enrolled during active disease. The genes are TRBV7-2 and TRBJ2-3, with 8 positions matching TRBD1. The CDR3: CASSLDRVGSTDTQYF. The CDR3 DNA follows: TGTGCCAGCAGCTTGGACAGGGTTGGGAGCACAGATACGCAGTATTTT.